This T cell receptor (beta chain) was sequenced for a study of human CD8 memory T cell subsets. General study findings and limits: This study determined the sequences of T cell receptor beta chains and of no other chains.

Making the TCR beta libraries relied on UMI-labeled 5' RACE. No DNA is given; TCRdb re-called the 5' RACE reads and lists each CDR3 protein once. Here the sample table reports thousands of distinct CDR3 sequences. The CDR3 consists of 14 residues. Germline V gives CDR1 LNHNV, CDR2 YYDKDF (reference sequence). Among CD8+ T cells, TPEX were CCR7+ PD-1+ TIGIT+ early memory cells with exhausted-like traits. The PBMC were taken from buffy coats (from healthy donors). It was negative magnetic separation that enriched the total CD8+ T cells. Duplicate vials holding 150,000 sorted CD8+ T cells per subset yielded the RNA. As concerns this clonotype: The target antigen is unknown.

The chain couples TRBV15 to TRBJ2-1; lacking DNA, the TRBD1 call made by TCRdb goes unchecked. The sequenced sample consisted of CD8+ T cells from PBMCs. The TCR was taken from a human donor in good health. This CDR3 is CATSRTVPYNEQFF. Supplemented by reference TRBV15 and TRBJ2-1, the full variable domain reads DAMVIQNPRYQVTQFGKPVTLSCSQTLNHNVMYWYQQKSSQAPKLLFHYYDKDFNNEADTPDNFQSRRPNTSFCFLDIRSPGLGDTAMYLCATSRTVPYNEQFFGPGTRLTVL.